This T cell receptor beta chain was captured by sequencing in a study of T cell clonotyping in hematopoietic cell transplantation. Study results and limitations: Few recipient clonotypes overlapped donors; over 97% were de novo at given depth. Broader posttransplant TCR repertoire diversity was predicted by graft donor and pretransplant recipient Inverse Simpson Index values.

Sequenced by immunoSEQ multiplex PCR; TCRdb stores in-frame clones only, minus some. The sample lists 25,000 to 30,000 clones; 82% were seen once. In the case of this clone: The target antigen is unknown.

CDR1 is GTSNPN and CDR2 is SVGIG in the germline V gene (reference sequence). V lost 2 bases and J 5 bases, leaving 12 bases between the germline ends. The CDR3 sequence is 13 residues long. Sample time point: recipient sample about 28 days before transplant, after cytoreduction. This receptor was obtained from a man in his forties with acute myeloid leukemia. Some clones in this sample may be carry-over from other donors' samples. The sequencing here drew on peripheral blood mononuclear cells, taken before stem cell transplant. The rearrangement links TRBV30 to TRBJ1-1; D might be TRBD1 (6 bases). CDR3: CAWSRGRGTEAFF. CDR3 nucleotide sequence: TGTGCCTGGAGTCGGGGGCGAGGGACTGAAGCTTTCTTT.